This TCR beta chain was profiled in a study of T cell repertoires in cytomegalovirus infection. Study details: CMV infection together with matching HLA type was indicated by public TCR beta signatures.

A single record per CDR3 protein comes from TCRdb applying MiXCR to the reads. The repertoire holds about 600,000 distinct CDR3 sequences, with approximately 25% as singletons. A note on this clonotype: What it recognizes is unknown.

This CDR3 is 12 amino acids long. Germline V lookup: CDR1 MNHEY, CDR2 SMNVEV (reference sequence). V was cut by 4 bases and J by 10 bases, with 11 bases left in between. The study, taken as a whole, reports: Frequencies of public TCR beta families were cumulated, and this identified carriers of CMV plus the relevant HLA.

This TCR was recovered from a human donor in good health (CMV status not recorded). Some clones in this sample may be carry-over from other donors' samples. The source material was CD8+ T cells from PBMCs. V and J are TRBV27 and TRBJ1-5; no firm D call. CDR3: CASSSPRVPQHF. The CDR3 DNA is TGTGCCAGCAGTTCCCCGAGGGTACCCCAGCATTTT.